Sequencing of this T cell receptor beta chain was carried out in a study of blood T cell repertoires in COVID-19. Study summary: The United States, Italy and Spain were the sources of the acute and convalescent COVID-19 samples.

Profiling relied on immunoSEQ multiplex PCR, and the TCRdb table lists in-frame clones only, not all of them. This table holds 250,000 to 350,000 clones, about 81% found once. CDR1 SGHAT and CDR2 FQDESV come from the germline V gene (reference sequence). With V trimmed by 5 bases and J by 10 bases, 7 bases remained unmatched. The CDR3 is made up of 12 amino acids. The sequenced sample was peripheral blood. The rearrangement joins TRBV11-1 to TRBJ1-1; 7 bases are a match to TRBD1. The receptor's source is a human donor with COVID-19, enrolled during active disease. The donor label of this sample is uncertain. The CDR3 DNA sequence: TGTGCCAGCAGCAGACAGGGACGTTCAGCTTTCTTT. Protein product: CASSRQGRSAFF.